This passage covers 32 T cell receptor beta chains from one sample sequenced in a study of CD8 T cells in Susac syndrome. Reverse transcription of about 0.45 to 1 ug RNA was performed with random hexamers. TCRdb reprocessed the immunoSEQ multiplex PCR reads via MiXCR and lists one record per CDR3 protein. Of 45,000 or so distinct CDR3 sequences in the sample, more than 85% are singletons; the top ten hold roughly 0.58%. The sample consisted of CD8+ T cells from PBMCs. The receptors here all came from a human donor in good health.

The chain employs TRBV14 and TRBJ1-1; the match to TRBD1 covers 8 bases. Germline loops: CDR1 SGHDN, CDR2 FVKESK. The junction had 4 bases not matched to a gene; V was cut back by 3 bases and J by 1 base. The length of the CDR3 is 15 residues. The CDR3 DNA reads TGTGCCAGCAGCCAGTGGACAGGGCGGAACACTGAAGCTTTCTTT. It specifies CASSQWTGRNTEAFF.

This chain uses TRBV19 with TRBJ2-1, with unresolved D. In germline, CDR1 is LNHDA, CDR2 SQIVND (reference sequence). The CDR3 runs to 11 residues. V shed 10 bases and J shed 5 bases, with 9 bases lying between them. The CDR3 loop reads CATRLHNEQFF. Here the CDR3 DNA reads TGTGCCACCCGACTTCACAATGAGCAGTTCTTC.

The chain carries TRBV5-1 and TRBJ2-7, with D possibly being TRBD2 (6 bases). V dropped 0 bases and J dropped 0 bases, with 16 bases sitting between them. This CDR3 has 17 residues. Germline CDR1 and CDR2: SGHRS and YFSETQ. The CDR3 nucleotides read TGCGCCAGCAGCTTGGAGGCCGGAGCGGGTCTCTCCTACGAGCAGTACTTC. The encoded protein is CASSLEAGAGLSYEQYF. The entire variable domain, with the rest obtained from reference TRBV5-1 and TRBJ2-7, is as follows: KAGVTQTPRYLIKTRGQQVTLSCSPISGHRSVSWYQQTPGQGLQFLFEYFSETQRNKGNFPGRFSGRQFSNSRSEMNVSTLELGDSALYLCASSLEAGAGLSYEQYFGPGTRLTVT.

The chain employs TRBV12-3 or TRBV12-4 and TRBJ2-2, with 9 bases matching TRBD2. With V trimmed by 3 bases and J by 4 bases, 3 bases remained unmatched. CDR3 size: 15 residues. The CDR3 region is CASSFRAGGTGELFF. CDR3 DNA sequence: TGTGCCAGCAGTTTTCGAGCGGGAGGCACCGGGGAGCTGTTTTTT.

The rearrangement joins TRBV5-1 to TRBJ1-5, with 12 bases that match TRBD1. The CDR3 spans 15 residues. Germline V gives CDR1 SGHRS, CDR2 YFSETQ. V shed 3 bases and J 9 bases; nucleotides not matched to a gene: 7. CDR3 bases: TGCGCCAGCAGCTCCGGGACAGGGGGCGCGTGGCCCCAGCATTTT. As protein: CASSSGTGGAWPQHF.

The CDR3 DNA is TGTGCCAGCGTTGCAGCCCGGGAGTACAATGAGCAGTTCTTC. Its protein is CASVAAREYNEQFF. The chain uses TRBV28 and TRBJ2-1, with TRBD2 as a possible D gene (6 bases). In germline, CDR1 is MDHEN, CDR2 SYDVKM. Trimming shortened V by 8 bases and J by 4 bases, and 15 bases separated the two germline ends. The CDR3 is 14 residues long.

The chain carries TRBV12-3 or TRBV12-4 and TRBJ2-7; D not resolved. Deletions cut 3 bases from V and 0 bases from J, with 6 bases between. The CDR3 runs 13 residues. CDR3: CASSFGHSYEQYF. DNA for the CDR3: TGTGCCAGCAGTTTCGGCCACTCCTACGAGCAGTACTTC.

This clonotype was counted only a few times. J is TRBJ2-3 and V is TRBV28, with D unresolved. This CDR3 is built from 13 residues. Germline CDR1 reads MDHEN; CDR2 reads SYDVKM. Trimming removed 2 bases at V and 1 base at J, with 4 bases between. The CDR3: CASSLLRTDTQYF. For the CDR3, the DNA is TGTGCCAGCAGTTTACTTCGCACAGATACGCAGTATTTT.

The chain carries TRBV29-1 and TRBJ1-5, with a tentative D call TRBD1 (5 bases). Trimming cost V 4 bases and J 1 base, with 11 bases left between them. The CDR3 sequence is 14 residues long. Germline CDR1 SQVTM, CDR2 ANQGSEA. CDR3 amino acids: CSVVTGGSNQPQHF. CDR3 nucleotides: TGCAGCGTTGTCACCGGGGGAAGCAATCAGCCCCAGCATTTT. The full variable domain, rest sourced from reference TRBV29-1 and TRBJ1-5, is SAVISQKPSRDICQRGTSLTIQCQVDSQVTMMFWYRQQPGQSLTLIATANQGSEATYESGFVIDKFPISRPNLTFSTLTVSNMSPEDSSIYLCSVVTGGSNQPQHFGDGTRLSIL.

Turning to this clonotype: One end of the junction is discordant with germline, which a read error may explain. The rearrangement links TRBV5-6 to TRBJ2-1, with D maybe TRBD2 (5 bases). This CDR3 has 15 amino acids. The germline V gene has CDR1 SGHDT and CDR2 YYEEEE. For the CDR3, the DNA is TGTGCCAGCAGCCGCAGCCAGGACTCCAACAATGAGCAGTTCTTC. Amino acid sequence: CASSRSQDSNNEQFF.

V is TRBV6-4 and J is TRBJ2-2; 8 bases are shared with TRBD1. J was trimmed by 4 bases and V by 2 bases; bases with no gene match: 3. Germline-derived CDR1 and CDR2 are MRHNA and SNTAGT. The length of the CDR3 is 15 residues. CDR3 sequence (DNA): TGTGCCAGCAGTGACAACGACAGGGGCACCGGGGAGCTGTTTTTT. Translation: CASSDNDRGTGELFF.

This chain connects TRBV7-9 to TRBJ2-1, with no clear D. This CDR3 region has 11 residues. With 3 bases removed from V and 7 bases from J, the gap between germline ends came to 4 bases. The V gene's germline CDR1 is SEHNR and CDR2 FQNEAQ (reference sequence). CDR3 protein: CASSLLNEQFF. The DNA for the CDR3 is TGTGCCAGCAGCTTGCTAAATGAGCAGTTCTTC.

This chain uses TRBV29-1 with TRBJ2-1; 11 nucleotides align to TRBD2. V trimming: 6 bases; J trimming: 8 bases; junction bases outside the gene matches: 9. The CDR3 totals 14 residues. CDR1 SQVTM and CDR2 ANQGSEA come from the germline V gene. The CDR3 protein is CSVETSGVWDEQFF. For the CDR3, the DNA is TGCAGCGTAGAGACTAGCGGGGTTTGGGATGAGCAGTTCTTC.

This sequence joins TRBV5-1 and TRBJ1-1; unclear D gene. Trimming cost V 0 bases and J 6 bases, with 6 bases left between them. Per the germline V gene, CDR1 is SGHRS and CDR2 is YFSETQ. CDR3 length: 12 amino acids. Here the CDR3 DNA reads TGCGCCAGCAGCTTGGTACGGGCTGAAGCTTTCTTT. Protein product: CASSLVRAEAFF.

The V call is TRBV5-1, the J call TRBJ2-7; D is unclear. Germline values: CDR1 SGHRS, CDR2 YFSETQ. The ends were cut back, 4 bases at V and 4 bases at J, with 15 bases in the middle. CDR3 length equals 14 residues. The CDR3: CASSRASISYEQYF. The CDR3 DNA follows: TGCGCCAGCAGCAGGGCTAGTATTTCTTACGAGCAGTACTTC.

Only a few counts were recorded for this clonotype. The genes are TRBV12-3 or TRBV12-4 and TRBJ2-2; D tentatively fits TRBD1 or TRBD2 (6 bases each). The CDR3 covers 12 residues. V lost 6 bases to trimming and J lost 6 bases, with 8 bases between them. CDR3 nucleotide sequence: TGTGCCAGCAGCGGGGGCTCCGGGGAGCTGTTTTTT. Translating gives CASSGGSGELFF.

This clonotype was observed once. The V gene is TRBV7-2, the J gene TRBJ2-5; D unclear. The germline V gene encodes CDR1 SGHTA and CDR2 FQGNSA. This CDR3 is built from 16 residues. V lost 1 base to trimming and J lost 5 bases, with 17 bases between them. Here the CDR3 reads CASSLEISGVWETQYF. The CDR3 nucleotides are TGTGCCAGCAGCTTAGAAATTTCCGGAGTATGGGAGACCCAGTACTTC.

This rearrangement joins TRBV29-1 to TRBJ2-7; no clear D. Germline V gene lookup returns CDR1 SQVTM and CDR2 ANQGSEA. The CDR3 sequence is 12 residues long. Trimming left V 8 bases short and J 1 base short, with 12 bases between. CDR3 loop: CSTMTESYEQYF. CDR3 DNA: TGCAGCACGATGACCGAATCCTACGAGCAGTACTTC.

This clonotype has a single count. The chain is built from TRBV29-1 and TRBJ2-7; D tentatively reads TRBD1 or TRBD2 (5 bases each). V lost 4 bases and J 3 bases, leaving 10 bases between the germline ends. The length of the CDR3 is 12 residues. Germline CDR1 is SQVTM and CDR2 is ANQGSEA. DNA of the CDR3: TGCAGCGTTGGGAATGGGGGCTACGAGCAGTACTTC. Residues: CSVGNGGYEQYF.

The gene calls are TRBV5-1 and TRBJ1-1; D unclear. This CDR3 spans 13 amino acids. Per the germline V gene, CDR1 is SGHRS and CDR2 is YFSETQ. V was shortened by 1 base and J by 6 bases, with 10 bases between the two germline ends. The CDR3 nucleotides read TGCGCCAGCAGCTTGTGGTCTCATTCTGAAGCTTTCTTT. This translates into CASSLWSHSEAFF.

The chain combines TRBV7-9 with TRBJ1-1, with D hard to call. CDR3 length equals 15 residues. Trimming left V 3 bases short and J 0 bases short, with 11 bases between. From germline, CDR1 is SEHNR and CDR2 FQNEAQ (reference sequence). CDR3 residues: CASSFRVGMNTEAFF. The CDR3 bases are TGTGCCAGCAGCTTTAGAGTCGGTATGAACACTGAAGCTTTCTTT.

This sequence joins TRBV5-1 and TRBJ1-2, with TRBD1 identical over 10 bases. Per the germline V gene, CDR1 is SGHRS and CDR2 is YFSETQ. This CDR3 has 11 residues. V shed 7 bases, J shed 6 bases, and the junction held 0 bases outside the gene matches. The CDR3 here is CASGTGDGYTF. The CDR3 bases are TGCGCCAGCGGGACAGGGGATGGCTACACCTTC.

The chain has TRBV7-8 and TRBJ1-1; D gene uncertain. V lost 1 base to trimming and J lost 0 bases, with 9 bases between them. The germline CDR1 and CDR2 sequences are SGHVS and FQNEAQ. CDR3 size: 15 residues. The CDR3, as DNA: TGTGCCAGCAGCTTAGACGGAGGTGTGAACACTGAAGCTTTCTTT. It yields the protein CASSLDGGVNTEAFF.

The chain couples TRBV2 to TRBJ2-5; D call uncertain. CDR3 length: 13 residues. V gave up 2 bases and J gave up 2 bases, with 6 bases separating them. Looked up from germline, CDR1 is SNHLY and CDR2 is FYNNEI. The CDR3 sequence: CASSETVQETQYF. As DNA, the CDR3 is TGTGCCAGCAGTGAAACAGTTCAAGAGACCCAGTACTTC.

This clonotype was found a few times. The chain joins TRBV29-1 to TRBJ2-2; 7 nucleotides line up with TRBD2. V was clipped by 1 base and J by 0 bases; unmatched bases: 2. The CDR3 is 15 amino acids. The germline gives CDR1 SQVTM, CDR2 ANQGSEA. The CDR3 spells CSVEAGGANTGELFF. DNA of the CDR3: TGCAGCGTTGAAGCTGGGGGGGCGAACACCGGGGAGCTGTTTTTT.

CDR3: CASSSGQNQETQYF. CDR3 sequence (DNA): TGCGCCAGCAGCTCGGGACAGAACCAAGAGACCCAGTACTTC. The chain couples TRBV5-1 to TRBJ2-5, with 7 nucleotides matching TRBD1. Unmatched junction bases numbered 2, after V lost 3 bases and J lost 0 bases. The V gene's germline CDR1 is SGHRS and CDR2 YFSETQ. The CDR3 runs to 14 residues.

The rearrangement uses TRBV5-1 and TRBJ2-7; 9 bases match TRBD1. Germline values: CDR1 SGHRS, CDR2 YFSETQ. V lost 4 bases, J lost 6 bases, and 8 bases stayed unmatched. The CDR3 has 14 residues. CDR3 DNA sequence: TGCGCCAGCAGCCCCGGGACAGGGTTGGCCGAGCAGTACTTC. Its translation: CASSPGTGLAEQYF.

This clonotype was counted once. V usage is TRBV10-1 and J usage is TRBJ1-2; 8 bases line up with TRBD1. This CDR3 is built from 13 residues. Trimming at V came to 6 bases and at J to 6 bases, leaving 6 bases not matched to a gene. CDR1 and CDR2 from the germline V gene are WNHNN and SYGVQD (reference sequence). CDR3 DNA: TGCGCCAGCAGCGAAGACAGGGGCCATGGCTACACCTTC. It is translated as CASSEDRGHGYTF.

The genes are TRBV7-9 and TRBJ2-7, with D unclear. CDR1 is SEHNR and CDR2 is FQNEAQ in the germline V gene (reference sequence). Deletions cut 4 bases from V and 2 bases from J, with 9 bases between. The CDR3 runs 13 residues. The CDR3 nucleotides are TGTGCCAGCAGCTCCAATCCAGCCTACGAGCAGTACTTC. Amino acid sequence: CASSSNPAYEQYF.

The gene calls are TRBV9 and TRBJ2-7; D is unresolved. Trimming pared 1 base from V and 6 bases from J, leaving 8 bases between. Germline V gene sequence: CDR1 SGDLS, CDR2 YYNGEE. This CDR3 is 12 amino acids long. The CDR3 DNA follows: TGTGCCAGCAGCGTATTGTCCCCCGAGCAGTACTTC. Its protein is CASSVLSPEQYF.

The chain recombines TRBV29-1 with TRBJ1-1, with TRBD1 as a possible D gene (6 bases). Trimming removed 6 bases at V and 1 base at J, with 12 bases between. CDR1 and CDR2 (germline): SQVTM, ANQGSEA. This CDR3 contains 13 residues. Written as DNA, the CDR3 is TGCAGCGTGGGGGCGAGGCCGAACACTGAAGCTTTCTTT. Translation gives CSVGARPNTEAFF.

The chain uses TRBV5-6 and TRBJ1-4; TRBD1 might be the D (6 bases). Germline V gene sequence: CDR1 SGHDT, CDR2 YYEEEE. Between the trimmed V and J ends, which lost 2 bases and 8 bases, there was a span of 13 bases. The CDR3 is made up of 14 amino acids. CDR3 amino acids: CASSFGGAREKLFF. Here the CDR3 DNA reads TGTGCCAGCAGCTTTGGGGGGGCGCGAGAAAAACTGTTTTTT.